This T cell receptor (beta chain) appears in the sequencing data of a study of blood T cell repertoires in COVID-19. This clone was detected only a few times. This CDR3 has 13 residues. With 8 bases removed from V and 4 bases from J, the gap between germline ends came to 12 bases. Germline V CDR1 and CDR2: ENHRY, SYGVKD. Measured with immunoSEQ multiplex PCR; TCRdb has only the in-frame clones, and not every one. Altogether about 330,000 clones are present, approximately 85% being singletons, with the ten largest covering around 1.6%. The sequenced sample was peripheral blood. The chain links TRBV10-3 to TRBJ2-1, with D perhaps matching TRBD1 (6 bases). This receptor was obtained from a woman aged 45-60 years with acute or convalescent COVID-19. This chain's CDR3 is CAIGTSSYNEQFF. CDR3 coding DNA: TGTGCCATCGGGACATCCAGTTACAATGAGCAGTTCTTC.